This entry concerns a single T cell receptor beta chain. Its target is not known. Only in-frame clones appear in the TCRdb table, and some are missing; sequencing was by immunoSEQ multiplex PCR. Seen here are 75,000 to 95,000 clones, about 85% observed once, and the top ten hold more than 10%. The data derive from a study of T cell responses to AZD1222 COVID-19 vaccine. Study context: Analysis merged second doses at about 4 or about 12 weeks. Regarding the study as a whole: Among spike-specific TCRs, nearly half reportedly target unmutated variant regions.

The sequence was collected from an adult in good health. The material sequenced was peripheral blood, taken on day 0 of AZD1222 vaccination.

CDR3 DNA: TGTGCCAGCAGCCCCGAACCGCCCTTCTACGAGCAGTACTTC. It specifies CASSPEPPFYEQYF. The rearrangement links TRBV7-9 to TRBJ2-7; D remains unclear. Germline values: CDR1 SEHNR, CDR2 FQNEAQ (reference sequence). CDR3 size: 14 residues. V was trimmed by 5 bases and J by 3 bases, leaving 14 bases between them. Full variable domain (outside the CDR3, taken from reference TRBV7-9 and TRBJ2-7): DTGVSQNPRHKITKRGQNVTFRCDPISEHNRLYWYRQTLGQGPEFLTYFQNEAQLEKSRLLSDRFSAERPKGSFSTLEIQRTEQGDSAMYLCASSPEPPFYEQYFGPGTRLTVT.